This entry describes one T cell receptor beta chain. This sample is drawn from a study of beta chain features in type 1 diabetes. Study context: Healthy donors resembled patients in age, gender and cell yields.

Germline V gene data show CDR1 as GTSNPN and CDR2 as SVGIG (reference sequence). Trimming removed 5 bases from V and 7 bases from J; junction bases left unmatched: 11. The CDR3 runs 13 residues. Expressed TCRB transcripts were sequenced, since all the RNA that had been isolated was reverse transcribed. The average output of naive, central memory and regulatory T cell samples was several million reads. This table comes from immunoSEQ multiplex PCR, and its TCRdb copy is limited to in-frame clones, with some not included. Of approximately 470,000 clones in the sample, 30% were seen once. Sorted CD4+ subsets: naive, central memory, regulatory, stem cell-like memory (CD45RO/CCR7/CD25/CD127/CD95/CD27 panel).

The genes are TRBV30 and TRBJ2-7; TRBD1 aligns across 7 bases. This sequence originates from a man aged 18 to 29 in good health. Sequenced input: naive CD4+ T cells from blood. The DNA of the CDR3 is TGTGCCTGGCTAAGTTACAGGGGTAAGGAGCAGTACTTC. This encodes CAWLSYRGKEQYF.